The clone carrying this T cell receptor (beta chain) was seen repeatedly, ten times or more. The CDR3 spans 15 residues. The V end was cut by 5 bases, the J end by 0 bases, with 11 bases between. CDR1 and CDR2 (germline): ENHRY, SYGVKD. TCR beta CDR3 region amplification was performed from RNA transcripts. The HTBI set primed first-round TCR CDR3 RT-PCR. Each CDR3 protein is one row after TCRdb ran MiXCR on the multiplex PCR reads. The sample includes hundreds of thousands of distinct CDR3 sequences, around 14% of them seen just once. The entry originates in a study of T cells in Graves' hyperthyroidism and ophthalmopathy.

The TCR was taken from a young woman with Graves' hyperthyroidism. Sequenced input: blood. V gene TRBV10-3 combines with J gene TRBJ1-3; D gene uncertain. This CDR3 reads CAISPRTDSGNTIYF. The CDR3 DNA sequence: TGTGCCATCAGTCCTAGGACGGACTCTGGAAACACCATATATTTT.